The T cell receptor beta chain under discussion was sequenced for a study of blood T cell repertoires in COVID-19. Study details: Material from acute and convalescent COVID-19 was sourced from the United States, Italy and Spain. Sources were T cells, B-cell-depleted T cells, or PBMCs; the material itself was cDNA or gDNA.

The germline gives CDR1 MNHEY, CDR2 SVGAGI. The V end lost 6 bases, the J end lost 6 bases, and 14 bases lay between the germline ends. This CDR3 is built from 14 residues. In the authors' methods: From reference gene primer amplification, estimates of nucleated cell counts were derived. Generated by immunoSEQ multiplex PCR, the TCRdb table keeps only in-frame clones and is missing some. V and J calls and clone size follow that table, whereas D and trimming were derived from the DNA. The repertoire holds a few hundred thousand clones, over 75% seen once, with 1% in the top ten. Specimen: peripheral blood. The rearrangement uses TRBV6-5 and TRBJ1-4, with D unresolved. The receptor was isolated from a man aged 45-65 years with active or convalescent COVID-19. The CDR3 sequence: CASRQGFGDEKLFF. CDR3 sequence (DNA): TGTGCCAGCAGACAAGGGTTCGGGGATGAAAAACTGTTTTTT.